The 21 T cell receptor beta chains listed next were all sequenced from one sample in a study of Graves' ophthalmopathy and Graves' hyperthyroidism. For repertoire sequencing, the TCR beta CDR3 regions were amplified from RNA transcripts. First-round RT-PCR employed HTBI primers, with a second-round multiplex PCR after it. TCRdb re-derived calls from the multiplex PCR reads in MiXCR, one entry per CDR3 protein. The sample has 660,000 or so distinct CDR3 sequences; over 40% are singletons. The sample consisted of peripheral blood. These receptors all come from an adult man with Graves' ophthalmopathy.

This clonotype occurred a few times. The rearrangement joins TRBV5-1 to TRBJ2-5; 11 bases are a match to TRBD2. Germline values: CDR1 SGHRS, CDR2 YFSETQ. The CDR3 sequence is 15 residues long. V dropped 2 bases and J dropped 2; count of bases not matched to a gene: 2. In DNA, the CDR3 is TGCGCCAGCAGCTTCGGACTAGCGGGTCAAGAGACCCAGTACTTC. It translates to CASSFGLAGQETQYF.

The count of this clonotype is one. The rearrangement links TRBV5-1 to TRBJ2-5; TRBD2 aligns across 11 bases. This CDR3 comprises 15 residues. Germline CDR1 SGHRS, CDR2 YFSETQ. V was clipped by 3 bases and J by 1 base; unmatched bases: 2. The CDR3 DNA reads TGCGCCAGCAGCTGGGGGACTAGCGGCCAAGAGACCCAGTACTTC. Protein product: CASSWGTSGQETQYF.

This clonotype was counted ten times or more. This chain uses TRBV5-1 with TRBJ1-6; D is undetermined. The ends were cut back, 2 bases at V and 6 bases at J, with 9 bases in the middle. This CDR3 region has 14 residues. Germline V gene sequence: CDR1 SGHRS, CDR2 YFSETQ. The CDR3 spells CASSFAQINSPLHF. DNA for the CDR3: TGCGCCAGCAGCTTTGCACAGATTAATTCACCCCTCCACTTT.

V is TRBV9 and J is TRBJ1-3; 7 positions agree with TRBD1. The V and J ends lost 3 bases and 1 base, in that order; junction bases with no gene match: 4. The CDR3 is 15 residues long. The germline V gene has CDR1 SGDLS and CDR2 YYNGEE. The CDR3 reads CASSDQTGSGNTIYF. The CDR3 DNA reads TGTGCCAGCAGCGATCAGACAGGGTCTGGAAACACCATATATTTT.

This chain links TRBV7-2 with TRBJ1-5, with D unclear. Trimming pared 5 bases from V and 11 bases from J, leaving 22 bases between. The CDR3 contains 15 residues. Germline CDR1 SGHTA, CDR2 FQGNSA. The CDR3 DNA follows: TGTGCCAGCAGCCCCCATGGTTCGGCCGAAGAGACCCAGCATTTT. It specifies CASSPHGSAEETQHF.

This clonotype was observed many times. This chain uses TRBV7-2 with TRBJ2-7; possible D gene TRBD1, 6 bases. Germline V CDR1 and CDR2: SGHTA, FQGNSA. CDR3 size: 14 residues. V was clipped by 7 bases and J by 5 bases, with 18 bases between them. CDR3 in amino acids: CASTTGQGIHEQYF. CDR3 in DNA: TGTGCCAGCACCACAGGGCAGGGGATTCACGAGCAGTACTTC. The full variable domain, completed using reference TRBV7-2 and TRBJ2-7, is GAGVSQSPSNKVTEKGKDVELRCDPISGHTALYWYRQSLGQGLEFLIYFQGNSAPDKSGLPSDRFSAERTGGSVSTLTIQRTQQEDSAVYLCASTTGQGIHEQYFGPGTRLTVT.

The DNA for the CDR3 is TGCGCCAGCAAGGAGGGCGAAGAGACCCAGTACTTC. Its translation is CASKEGEETQYF. The J gene is TRBJ2-5, the V gene TRBV5-1, with D perhaps TRBD2 (6 bases). This CDR3 has 12 residues. Germline V gene data show CDR1 as SGHRS and CDR2 as YFSETQ. With 6 bases removed from V and 3 bases from J, the gap between germline ends came to 9 bases.

This clonotype was seen only a few times. V usage is TRBV5-4 and J usage is TRBJ1-2, with 12 bases that match TRBD1. V shed 3 bases, J shed 3 bases, and the junction held 12 bases outside the gene matches. CDR1 and CDR2 (germline): SGHNT, YYREEE (reference sequence). The CDR3 is 18 amino acids. Written as DNA, the CDR3 is TGTGCCAGCAGCTACCCCGGGACAGGGGGCAGAGCGGACTATGGCTACACCTTC. Encoded protein: CASSYPGTGGRADYGYTF.

This clonotype was counted only a few times. The rearrangement uses TRBV24-1 and TRBJ2-3; D perhaps matches TRBD2 (6 bases). In germline, CDR1 is KGHDR, CDR2 SFDVKD. The V end lost 3 bases, the J end lost 3 bases, and 15 bases lay between the germline ends. The CDR3 contains 16 residues. The CDR3 bases are TGTGCCACCAGTGATGCTAGCGCGATGGATACAGATACGCAGTATTTT. It translates to CATSDASAMDTDTQYF.

The chain employs TRBV2 and TRBJ1-1; D uncertain. Germline V lookup: CDR1 SNHLY, CDR2 FYNNEI. Trimming pared 4 bases from V and 7 bases from J, leaving 10 bases between. The CDR3 contains 12 residues. This CDR3 reads CASSGEHNEAFF. DNA of the CDR3: TGTGCCAGCAGTGGGGAGCATAATGAAGCTTTCTTT.

The rearrangement joins TRBV10-3 to TRBJ1-5; D gene unclear. V lost 6 bases, J lost 6 bases, and 15 bases lay in between. CDR1 and CDR2 (germline): ENHRY, SYGVKD. This CDR3 comprises 14 residues. The chain's CDR3 is CAISPDGIRQPQHF. The CDR3 nucleotides are TGTGCCATCAGCCCGGACGGCATCCGTCAGCCCCAGCATTTT.

The rearrangement joins TRBV7-8 to TRBJ1-4; the D gene is possibly TRBD1 (5 bases). Trimming stripped 6 bases from V and 8 bases from J, with 13 bases between. From germline, CDR1 is SGHVS and CDR2 FQNEAQ. The CDR3 is 13 amino acids. CDR3 DNA sequence: TGTGCCAGCAGTACGGGGGATGGGGAAAAACTGTTTTTT. This translates into CASSTGDGEKLFF.

The chain carries TRBV4-3 and TRBJ1-2, with D possibly TRBD1 on 6 matching bases. The CDR3 totals 16 residues. Trimming removed 4 bases at V and 9 bases at J, with 24 bases between. CDR1 and CDR2 (germline): LGHNA, YSLEER. CDR3 residues: CASSLKRSGASSRYTF. The CDR3 DNA reads as TGCGCCAGCAGCCTCAAGAGGTCAGGGGCGTCCTCCCGCTACACCTTC.

The rearrangement links TRBV10-3 to TRBJ1-5, with no clear D. From germline, CDR1 is ENHRY and CDR2 SYGVKD. Trimming removed 10 bases from V and 6 bases from J, with 16 bases in between. The CDR3 totals 13 residues. The CDR3 reads CASRTLEGQPQHF. In DNA, the CDR3 is TGTGCCAGCAGAACTTTAGAGGGTCAGCCCCAGCATTTT.

This clonotype was counted ten times or more. V usage is TRBV7-2 and J usage is TRBJ2-6; maybe TRBD1 (6 bases). From germline, CDR1 is SGHTA and CDR2 FQGNSA. This CDR3 contains 15 residues. V lost 4 bases and J lost 4, with 11 bases in between. The CDR3 nucleotides read TGTGCCAGCAGCTCTTACAGGGCGGGGGCCAACGTCCTGACTTTC. Translating gives CASSSYRAGANVLTF.

The chain joins TRBV4-3 to TRBJ2-2, with D possibly being TRBD1 (6 bases). This CDR3 is built from 16 residues. Germline V gene sequence: CDR1 LGHNA, CDR2 YSLEER. The V gene lost 4 bases and the J gene lost 1 base, with 13 bases spanning the gap. Written as DNA, the CDR3 is TGCGCCAGCAGCCGTCAGCAGGGGAGGAACACCGGGGAGCTGTTTTTT. Translating it yields CASSRQQGRNTGELFF.

The table lists this clonotype with many counts. This chain joins TRBV5-1 and TRBJ2-7; D not resolved. Germline CDR1 reads SGHRS; CDR2 reads YFSETQ. The CDR3 totals 14 residues. Trimming cost V 1 base and J 0 bases, with 8 bases left between them. The CDR3 bases are TGCGCCAGCAGCTTGATGTGGAGCTCCTACGAGCAGTACTTC. Amino acid sequence: CASSLMWSSYEQYF. Based on the CDR3 plus reference TRBV5-1 and TRBJ2-7, the full variable domain is KAGVTQTPRYLIKTRGQQVTLSCSPISGHRSVSWYQQTPGQGLQFLFEYFSETQRNKGNFPGRFSGRQFSNSRSEMNVSTLELGDSALYLCASSLMWSSYEQYFGPGTRLTVT.

This clonotype turned up a few times. V is TRBV12-3 or TRBV12-4 and J is TRBJ2-7, with D unresolved. Trimming took off 2 bases at V and 2 bases at J, with 7 bases between the two ends. The CDR3 covers 13 residues. CDR3 protein: CASSLSNTYEQYF. The DNA for the CDR3 is TGTGCCAGCAGTTTATCCAACACCTACGAGCAGTACTTC.

The chain uses TRBV9 and TRBJ2-1, with D perhaps given as TRBD1 or TRBD2 (7 bases each). This CDR3 comprises 17 residues. Germline CDR1 SGDLS, CDR2 YYNGEE. Trimming shortened V by 0 bases and J by 10 bases, and 23 bases separated the two germline ends. This CDR3 reads CASSVGGGGQRWKEQFF. In DNA form, the CDR3 reads TGTGCCAGCAGCGTAGGGGGGGGGGGACAGCGTTGGAAGGAGCAGTTCTTC.

Turning to this clonotype: At one boundary the junction diverges from the germline segment, which might be a read error. This chain uses TRBV25-1 with TRBJ1-1; TRBD1 might be the D (6 bases). CDR3 size: 13 residues. Germline V lookup: CDR1 MGHDK, CDR2 SYGVNS. Here the CDR3 reads CASSEYSGQEASF. The CDR3 region has the DNA TGTGCCAGCAGTGAATACTCGGGACAAGAAGCTTCCTTT.

The CDR3 nucleotides read TGTGCCAGTAGTATCAGGGGGCTGGCATCCGGCTACACCTTC. This gives the protein CASSIRGLASGYTF. The V call is TRBV19, the J call TRBJ1-2, with TRBD1 matching 8 bases. The V segment lost 3 bases and the J segment 8 bases; nucleotides outside the gene matches: 8. The CDR3 sequence is 14 residues long. Germline V CDR1 and CDR2: LNHDA, SQIVND (reference sequence).